These 9 T cell receptor beta chains were all obtained from the same sample, sequenced in a study of response to subunit inactivated influenza vaccine. Each CDR3 protein gets one entry after TCRdb re-called the RT-PCR reads with MiXCR. The profile shows about 540,000 distinct CDR3 sequences, roughly 25% of them singletons. The same data also contributed to another study, on T cells expressing NK-cell markers. That investigation notes: UMIs were included in TCR beta cDNA generated by 5'RACE template switching.

The material sequenced was CD4+ T cells sorted from PBMCs, taken less than 13 days after vaccination. The receptor set was obtained from a man over 45 who received an inactivated influenza vaccine.

The chain uses TRBV18 and TRBJ2-7; tentative D call: TRBD1 (6 bases). CDR3 size: 15 residues. The germline V gene has CDR1 KGHSH and CDR2 LQKENI. Trimming cost V 5 bases and J 5 bases, with 19 bases left between them. The CDR3 DNA sequence: TGTGCCAGCTCATCTAGGACAGCCGTCACCCACGAGCAGTACTTC. Residues: CASSSRTAVTHEQYF.

This chain connects TRBV7-2 to TRBJ1-1, with D perhaps matching TRBD1 (5 bases). V was pared by 1 base and J by 2 bases, with 11 bases between. Germline loops: CDR1 SGHTA, CDR2 FQGNSA. CDR3 size: 15 residues. The CDR3 protein is CASSLGSTANTEAFF. CDR3 DNA: TGTGCCAGCAGCTTAGGTTCGACAGCTAACACTGAAGCTTTCTTT.

This chain links TRBV16 with TRBJ2-2; D is unresolved. The CDR3 sequence is 13 residues long. Germline V gene data show CDR1 as KGHSY and CDR2 as FQNENV. Trimming took off 0 bases at V and 5 bases at J, with 4 bases between the two ends. Here the CDR3 reads CASSQSRTGELFF. Written as DNA, the CDR3 is TGTGCCAGCAGCCAATCTCGGACCGGGGAGCTGTTTTTT.

The table lists this clonotype with a few counts. This chain uses TRBV12-3 or TRBV12-4 with TRBJ1-2, with 7 nucleotides matching TRBD1. CDR3 length equals 13 residues. The ends lost 6 bases at V and 7 bases at J; junction bases unmatched: 8. Here the CDR3 DNA reads TGTGCCAGCAGCGTAGACAGGGTAGCTGGCTACACCTTC. Protein product: CASSVDRVAGYTF.

The chain has TRBV29-1 and TRBJ2-7; D not certain. This CDR3 region has 12 residues. From germline, CDR1 is SQVTM and CDR2 ANQGSEA. Trimming stripped 4 bases from V and 4 bases from J, with 11 bases between. Here the CDR3 DNA reads TGCAGCGTTGTCCTGTCCGGGTACGAGCAGTACTTC. Amino acids: CSVVLSGYEQYF.

There are many counts of this clonotype. This chain links TRBV6-5 with TRBJ2-5; D call uncertain. The V end lost 2 bases, the J end lost 9 bases, and 16 bases lay between the germline ends. Per the germline V gene, CDR1 is MNHEY and CDR2 is SVGAGI. This CDR3 has 14 residues. The CDR3 region is CASSYPHSRQAQYF. The CDR3 DNA follows: TGTGCCAGCAGTTACCCCCACTCCCGCCAGGCCCAGTACTTC.

Here the CDR3 DNA reads TGTGCCAGCAGTTCGGGGACTAGGGGGATCCATACGCAGTATTTT. This encodes CASSSGTRGIHTQYF. This chain uses TRBV6-2 or TRBV6-3 with TRBJ2-3; 8 bases are a match to TRBD2. This CDR3 is built from 15 residues. The junction had 10 bases not matched to a gene; V was cut back by 4 bases and J by 7 bases. Germline loops: CDR1 MNHEY, CDR2 SVGEGT.

The CDR3 is CSARDNSGTANYGYTF. The CDR3 DNA follows: TGCAGTGCTAGAGATAACTCCGGGACAGCTAACTATGGCTACACCTTC. The rearrangement links TRBV20-1 to TRBJ1-2, with TRBD1 matching over 7 bases. The V gene end was trimmed by 0 bases and the J gene end by 0 bases; junction bases not matched to a gene: 7. Germline lookup yields CDR1 DFQATT and CDR2 SNEGSKA (reference sequence). The length of the CDR3 is 16 residues.

V is TRBV11-2 and J is TRBJ2-1; D gene uncertain. The germline gives CDR1 SGHAT, CDR2 FQNNGV. The CDR3 sequence is 13 residues long. With 8 bases removed from V and 4 bases from J, the gap between germline ends came to 12 bases. In DNA form, the CDR3 reads TGTGCCAGCTCTTCATTGGGGTACAATGAGCAGTTCTTC. Amino acids: CASSSLGYNEQFF.